The rows below give T cell receptor beta chains drawn from one sample of a study of OX40 agonist ivuxolimab in advanced cancers. Assay: immunoSEQ multiplex PCR; the TCRdb copy retains only in-frame clones and omits some. The sample lists fewer than 75,000 clones, 88% occurring once. The sample in question was CD4+ or CD8+ T cells sorted from blood, obtained in a trial of the OX40 agonist ivuxolimab. These receptors came from an adult with an advanced solid tumor such as melanoma, head and neck, liver or kidney cancer. CDR3s include the opening cysteine and the closing phenylalanine or tryptophan. A D gene is named only where the DNA matches it firmly. The size entry is marked missing in some rows and otherwise reads once, few, many or a size class.

NA	NA	TRBJ2-3	TRBV5-5	CASSLLAGFTDTQYF	TGTGCCAGCAGCTTGCTGGCCGGGTTTACAGATACGCAGTATTTT
TRBD2	once	TRBJ2-1	TRBV14	CASSRTSGISNEQFF	TGTGCCAGCAGCCGGACTAGCGGGATTTCTAATGAGCAGTTCTTC
TRBD1	NA	TRBJ1-5	TRBV6-6	CASSVQGASNQPQHF	TGTGCCAGCAGTGTACAGGGGGCGAGCAATCAGCCCCAGCATTTT
NA	NA	TRBJ2-2	TRBV4-2	CASSRAGNTGELFF	TGTGCCAGCAGCCGTGCAGGTAACACCGGGGAGCTGTTTTTT
NA	NA	TRBJ2-7	TRBV15	CATSRDPSYEQYF	TGTGCCACCAGCAGAGATCCCAGCTACGAGCAGTACTTC
NA	NA	TRBJ1-1	TRBV5-1	CASSWGPGRSTEAFF	TGCGCCAGCAGCTGGGGGCCGGGAAGGAGCACTGAAGCTTTCTTT
NA	NA	TRBJ1-1	TRBV18	CASSPWDTATEAFF	TGTGCCAGCTCACCATGGGACACTGCTACTGAAGCTTTCTTT
NA	NA	TRBJ2-7	TRBV7-2	CASSLVQGAYEQYF	TGTGCCAGCAGCTTAGTTCAGGGCGCCTACGAGCAGTACTTC
TRBD2	once	TRBJ2-3	TRBV2	CASSTGLASTDTQYF	TGTGCCAGCAGTACAGGACTAGCGAGCACAGATACGCAGTATTTT
TRBD2	NA	TRBJ2-1	TRBV4-1	CASTPGGGSPSYNEQFF	TGCGCCAGCACCCCAGGTGGCGGGAGCCCCTCCTACAATGAGCAGTTCTTC
NA	NA	TRBJ1-5	TRBV7-9	CASSSLESTGSQPQHF	TGTGCCAGCAGCTCCTTGGAGAGTACGGGGAGCCAGCCCCAGCATTTT
NA	NA	TRBJ1-2	TRBV16	CASSRGLLEGYTF	TGTGCCAGCAGCCGCGGGCTTCTGGAGGGCTACACCTTC
NA	once	TRBJ1-5	TRBV19	CASSWQRLGNQPQHF	TGTGCCAGTAGTTGGCAAAGGCTAGGGAATCAGCCCCAGCATTTT
TRBD1	NA	TRBJ2-7	TRBV28	CASKMTGSYGQYF	TGTGCCAGCAAGATGACAGGGTCCTACGGGCAGTACTTC
TRBD1	NA	TRBJ2-5	TRBV5-1	CASSPGTVQETQYF	TGCGCCAGCAGCCCGGGGACAGTCCAAGAGACCCAGTACTTC
NA	NA	TRBJ2-7	TRBV5-1	CASRGDPSSYEQYF	TGCGCCAGTAGAGGGGACCCGAGCTCCTACGAGCAGTACTTC
TRBD2	NA	TRBJ2-7	TRBV19	CASSIDFAGVYEQYF	TGTGCCAGTAGTATAGATTTTGCGGGGGTCTACGAGCAGTACTTC
NA	NA	TRBJ2-1	TRBV18	CASSPPEGEQFF	TGTGCCAGCTCACCACCGGAGGGTGAGCAGTTCTTC
NA	NA	TRBJ2-7	TRBV7-2	CASSPGLNYEQYF	TGTGCCAGCAGCCCGGGACTTAACTACGAGCAGTACTTC
NA	NA	TRBJ1-2	TRBV14	CASSQEIPRFRGPDGYTF	TGTGCCAGCAGCCAAGAGATTCCACGGTTCAGAGGGCCAGATGGCTACACCTTC
TRBD2	few	TRBJ2-7	TRBV27	CASSTSGRAGEQYF	TGTGCCAGCAGTACTAGCGGGAGGGCCGGCGAGCAGTACTTC
TRBD1	NA	TRBJ1-4	TRBV6-1	CASSRDRGNEKLFF	TGTGCCAGCAGCAGGGACAGGGGGAATGAAAAACTGTTTTTT
NA	NA	TRBJ2-1	TRBV9	CASSLAPGTLPGGEQFF	TGTGCCAGCAGCTTAGCCCCCGGGACCCTCCCTGGGGGTGAGCAGTTCTTC
NA	NA	TRBJ1-4	TRBV5-1	CASSLAGFPGNEKLFF	TGCGCCAGCAGCTTGGCTGGCTTCCCTGGGAATGAAAAACTGTTTTTT
TRBD2	NA	TRBJ2-7	TRBV6-5	CASSYSSGAGFGEQYF	TGTGCCAGCAGTTACTCGAGCGGGGCAGGATTTGGAGAGCAGTACTTC
TRBD1	NA	TRBJ1-1	TRBV28	CASSQPGTGRTEAFF	TGTGCCAGCAGTCAACCCGGGACAGGGAGGACTGAAGCTTTCTTT